Here is one T cell receptor (beta chain) with its context. A much larger clone differs from this one at a single base, so this may be a read error. This entry comes from a study of tumor and adjacent non-tumor tissue in lung cancer. The library came from three nested PCR rounds adapted from ARM-PCR protocols. TCRdb re-called the multiplex PCR reads with MiXCR, one entry per CDR3 protein. Of some 120,000 distinct CDR3 sequences in the sample, 66% were seen once. CDR1 and CDR2 from the germline V gene are MNHEY and SVGAGI. This CDR3 has 15 amino acids. No cell sorting was done before RNA was extracted from the tissue.

This chain joins TRBV6-5 and TRBJ1-6; D not resolved. The TCR sequence derives from a man aged 25-40 years with non-small cell lung cancer. Sequences were obtained from lung tumor tissue. The CDR3 DNA follows: TGTGCCAACAGTTACTCATCCCCCGATTTGTCACCCCTCCACTTT. This gives the protein CANSYSSPDLSPLHF.